The rows below give T cell receptor beta chains drawn from one sample of a study of T-cell memory formation after mild COVID-19. Via MiXCR, TCRdb re-called the 5' RACE reads, giving one row per CDR3 protein. This table holds about 400,000 distinct CDR3 sequences, more than 15% found once. The specimen was PBMCs or a T cell subset sorted from them (not recorded which). The receptor set was obtained from a man in his late teens or twenties who had mild COVID-19 (a few samples of this study predate the infection). Cell type and time point are not known. The CDR3 runs from the conserved cysteine through the conserved F or W. A D gene is named only where the DNA matches it firmly. Rows give clone size only sometimes, using once, few, many, or a class for an expanded clone.

V	size	D	J	DNA	CDR3
TRBV27	few	TRBD1	TRBJ2-3	TGTGCCAGCTGCGGACAGGGCCGCACAGATACGCAGTATTTT	CASCGQGRTDTQYF
TRBV7-2	few	-	TRBJ2-5	TGTGCCAGCAGCTTAAATGGAGGGCGGGAGACCCAGTACTTC	CASSLNGGRETQYF
TRBV5-1	few	-	TRBJ2-1	TGCGCCAGCAGCTTGGCCGGGGGAGCCACCTACAATGAGCAGTTCTTC	CASSLAGGATYNEQFF
TRBV7-2	-	-	TRBJ2-1	TGTGCCAGCAGCTTAGCGGCCACCTACAATGAGCAGTTCTTC	CASSLAATYNEQFF
TRBV6-5	few	-	TRBJ1-1	TGTGCCAGCAACGGAAAAAAGATAGACCGCGCTTTCTTT	CASNGKKIDRAFF
TRBV5-1	-	-	TRBJ2-1	TGCGCCAGCAGCTTGGATAGCCGGACCTCCTTTACCCGCAATGAGCAGTTCTTC	CASSLDSRTSFTRNEQFF
TRBV7-8	-	-	TRBJ1-3	TGTGCCAGCAGCTTAGGGTTTCAGGGGCCCTCTGGAAACACCATATATTTT	CASSLGFQGPSGNTIYF
TRBV7-2	few	-	TRBJ2-3	TGTGCCAGCAGGGGGGCGGGCCTTAGCACAGATACGCAGTATTTT	CASRGAGLSTDTQYF
TRBV12-3/TRBV12-4	few	-	TRBJ2-2	TGTGCCAGCAGTTTTTGGGGGTCGCCCGGGGAGCTGTTTTTT	CASSFWGSPGELFF
TRBV7-2	few	TRBD2	TRBJ2-5	TGTGCCAGCAGCTTAGGGGCGGGGGGAGTCCAAGAGACCCAGTACTTC	CASSLGAGGVQETQYF
TRBV18	-	TRBD1	TRBJ1-1	TGTGCCAGCTCACCGAGGGACAGCTCTAGGGCTTTCTTT	CASSPRDSSRAFF
TRBV7-6	once	-	TRBJ2-5	TGTGCCAGCACCCCTCTTGGGGAGACCCAGTACTTC	CASTPLGETQYF
TRBV10-3	few	TRBD2	TRBJ2-1	TGTGCCATCAGTGAGTCGTCTAGCGGGGGGGATGAGCAGTTCTTC	CAISESSSGGDEQFF
TRBV12-3/TRBV12-4	many	-	TRBJ1-2	TGTGCCAGCAGTTTACTCGGGGGCGCCTATGGCTACACCTTC	CASSLLGGAYGYTF
TRBV20-1	many	-	TRBJ2-3	TGCAGTGCGATACAGGGTAGTTCCGGAGATACGCAGTATTTT	CSAIQGSSGDTQYF
TRBV12-3/TRBV12-4	-	-	TRBJ1-2	TGTGCCAGCAGTTTTAGTCCTAGCCCCAATGGCTACACCTTC	CASSFSPSPNGYTF
TRBV5-4	-	-	TRBJ2-3	TGTGCCAGCAGCTTGGAGGGGACCACAGATACGCAGTATTTT	CASSLEGTTDTQYF
TRBV5-1	-	-	TRBJ2-2	TGCGCCAGCATAAAAGGGGAAGTCCGAACGAACACCGGGGAGCTGTTTTTT	CASIKGEVRTNTGELFF
TRBV12-3/TRBV12-4	few	TRBD1	TRBJ2-5	TGTGCCAGCAGTTCTCCGAGGACAGGGGAAGAGACCCAGTACTTC	CASSSPRTGEETQYF
TRBV3-1	-	-	TRBJ2-7	TGTGCCAGCAGCCGAAGGACAGACTACGAGCAGTACTTC	CASSRRTDYEQYF
TRBV28	few	-	TRBJ2-1	TGTGCCGGCGGGGGACAGGCCTACAATGAGCAGTTCTTC	CAGGGQAYNEQFF
TRBV12-3/TRBV12-4	few	-	TRBJ1-1	TGTGCCAGCAGAGTTTCGGCCACGGGGCAGGGGACTGAAGCTTTCTTT	CASRVSATGQGTEAFF
TRBV5-1	few	-	TRBJ1-4	TGCGCCAGCAGCTTGGATCGGGGAGCAGCAACTAATGAAAAACTGTTTTTT	CASSLDRGAATNEKLFF
TRBV6-2/TRBV6-3	-	TRBD2	TRBJ2-3	TGTGCCAGCAGAGCAGCGGGGGCCCCAGATACGCAGTATTTT	CASRAAGAPDTQYF
TRBV10-3	-	-	TRBJ2-7	TGTGCCATCAGAGAAAACCAGGGAACCGAGCAGTACTTC	CAIRENQGTEQYF
TRBV4-1	few	TRBD1	TRBJ2-7	TGCGCCAGCAGCCAAGGTCCGGGACAGGGGGCCGACGAGCAGTACTTC	CASSQGPGQGADEQYF
TRBV18	few	-	TRBJ1-5	TGTGCCAGCTCACCGGGTTCCTATTTAGAGGCGCAGCCCCAGCATTTT	CASSPGSYLEAQPQHF
TRBV18	few	TRBD2	TRBJ2-1	TGTGCCAGCTCACGGGCGAGCGGACTAGCGCCCTACAATGAGCAGTTCTTC	CASSRASGLAPYNEQFF
TRBV12-3/TRBV12-4	few	TRBD1	TRBJ1-3	TGTGCCAGCAGGGATGACAGGGCTGGAAACACCATATATTTT	CASRDDRAGNTIYF
TRBV5-1	-	-	TRBJ2-5	TGCGCCAGCAGCACCGGGACATACGAAGAGACCCAGTACTTC	CASSTGTYEETQYF
TRBV4-1	few	TRBD1	TRBJ2-4	TGCGCCAGCAGCCAGAGAAGGGACAGCAAAAACATTCAGTACTTC	CASSQRRDSKNIQYF
TRBV4-2	-	-	TRBJ2-3	TGTGCCAGCAGGGAATCAGGAGATACGCAGTATTTT	CASRESGDTQYF
TRBV6-2/TRBV6-3	-	-	TRBJ2-1	TGTGCCAGCAGTCATCCTGGACATAAGCAGTTCTTC	CASSHPGHKQFF
TRBV3-1	few	TRBD1	TRBJ2-7	TGTGCCAGCAGCCAACAAAGGACAGGGACGCACTTC	CASSQQRTGTHF
TRBV12-3/TRBV12-4	-	TRBD1	TRBJ1-2	TGTGCCAGCAGGCTAGACAGGGGTTTTGGCTACACCTTC	CASRLDRGFGYTF
TRBV24-1	-	-	TRBJ2-2	TGTGCCACCAGTGAGGTCCGCCATAGCACCGGGGAGCTGTTTTTT	CATSEVRHSTGELFF
TRBV12-3/TRBV12-4	-	-	TRBJ1-4	TGTGCCAGCAGTTTAGCGGACCCTCCGGAAAAACTGTTTTTT	CASSLADPPEKLFF
TRBV7-9	few	TRBD1	TRBJ2-5	TGTGCCAGCAGTTTACCTGGGACAGTCCAAGAGACCCAGTACTTC	CASSLPGTVQETQYF
TRBV28	few	-	TRBJ1-3	TGTGCCAGCCAGGACAGCCTCGACTCTGGAAACACCATATATTTT	CASQDSLDSGNTIYF
TRBV28	few	TRBD1	TRBJ1-4	TGTGCCAGCAGTCTCAACAGGGGGCGGAATGAAAAACTGTTTTTT	CASSLNRGRNEKLFF
TRBV5-1	few	TRBD1	TRBJ1-1	TGCGCCAGCAGCGTGGGGACAGGGGCGAACACTGAAGCTTTCTTT	CASSVGTGANTEAFF
TRBV2	-	-	TRBJ2-2	TGTGCCAGCAAGACAGGAAACACCGGGGAGCTGTTTTTT	CASKTGNTGELFF
TRBV20-1	-	-	TRBJ1-1	TGCAGTGCTAGATCGGGGGCCGCGAACACTGAAGCTTTCTTT	CSARSGAANTEAFF
TRBV12-3/TRBV12-4	few	-	TRBJ1-1	TGTGCCACTACCGGACAGCAGAACACTGAAGCTTTCTTT	CATTGQQNTEAFF
TRBV15	-	-	TRBJ2-2	TGTGCCACGCAGACCCAGGAAGGACCCGGGGAGCTGTTTTTT	CATQTQEGPGELFF
TRBV5-1	-	TRBD1	TRBJ2-3	TGCGCCAGCAGCTTGGTTACAGGGGGCGCATATACGCAGTATTTT	CASSLVTGGAYTQYF
TRBV7-9	-	-	TRBJ1-1	TGTGCCAGCAGCCCCCCCGGGGGGAGGAACACTGAAGCTTTCTTT	CASSPPGGRNTEAFF
TRBV20-1	-	TRBD1	TRBJ2-2	TGCAGTGCTAGCCGGGACAGAGACACCGGGGAGCTGTTTTTT	CSASRDRDTGELFF
TRBV29-1	few	-	TRBJ1-2	TGCAGCGTTGAAGGAGGGCGGGGAGCTTATGGCTACACCTTC	CSVEGGRGAYGYTF
TRBV20-1	few	-	TRBJ1-3	TGCAGTGCTAGTAGCGGGGCTGATGGAAACACCATATATTTT	CSASSGADGNTIYF
TRBV7-8	-	TRBD2	TRBJ2-5	TGTGCCAGCAGCTCTACCAGGACTAGCGGGGGGGAGACCCAGTACTTC	CASSSTRTSGGETQYF
TRBV27	few	-	TRBJ2-2	TGTGCCAGCAGTTGGTTCGGGGGAAACACCGGGGAGCTGTTTTTT	CASSWFGGNTGELFF
TRBV14	few	-	TRBJ1-1	TGTGCCAGCAGCCAAAACTCGAACACTGAAGCTTTCTTT	CASSQNSNTEAFF
TRBV7-2	-	-	TRBJ2-2	TGTGCCAGCAGCTCGGGGACTTTCACCGGGGAGCTGTTTTTT	CASSSGTFTGELFF